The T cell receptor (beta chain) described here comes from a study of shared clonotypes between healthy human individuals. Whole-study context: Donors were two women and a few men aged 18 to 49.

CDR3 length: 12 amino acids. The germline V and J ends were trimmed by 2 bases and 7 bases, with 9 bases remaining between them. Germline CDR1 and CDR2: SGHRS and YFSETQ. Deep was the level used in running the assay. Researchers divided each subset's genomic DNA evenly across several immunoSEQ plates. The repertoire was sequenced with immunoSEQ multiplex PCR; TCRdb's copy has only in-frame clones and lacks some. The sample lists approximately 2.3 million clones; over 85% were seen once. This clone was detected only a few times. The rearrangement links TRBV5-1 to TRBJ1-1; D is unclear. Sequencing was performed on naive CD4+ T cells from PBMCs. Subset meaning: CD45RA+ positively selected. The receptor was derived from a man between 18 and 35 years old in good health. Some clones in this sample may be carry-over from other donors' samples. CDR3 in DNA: TGCGCCAGCAGCTTTGCCGGGCTTGAAGCTTTCTTT. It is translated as CASSFAGLEAFF.